The entry below describes one T cell receptor (beta chain). Its antigen remains unknown. The record originates from a study of T cells in Graves' hyperthyroidism and ophthalmopathy. Study-level findings and limits: Most thyroid clonotypes expanded above 0.001 were also detected in blood.

CDR3 length: 9 amino acids. Germline CDR1 reads DFQATT; CDR2 reads SNEGSKA (reference sequence). Trimming shortened V by 6 bases and J by 8 bases, and 4 bases separated the two germline ends. The source material, RNA transcripts, was used to amplify TCR beta CDR3 regions. In the first-round RT-PCR of the TCR CDR3, the HTBI primer set was used. One entry per CDR3 protein, called by TCRdb with MiXCR from the multiplex PCR reads. The top ten clones hold approximately 3.4% of a sample with under 70,000 distinct CDR3 sequences, approximately 50% of them seen once. Sequencing used blood. The V and J genes are TRBV20-1 and TRBJ2-2; D is unresolved. The sequence derives from a woman in her fifties or sixties with Graves' ophthalmopathy. In nucleotides, the CDR3 is TGCAGTGCAACAGGGGAGCTGTTTTTT. This sequence encodes CSATGELFF.